One and the same sample provided the 28 T cell receptor beta chains below, sequenced in a study of tumor-infiltrating lymphocytes in glioblastoma multiforme. TCRB libraries came from RNA via three nested multiplex PCR rounds. One entry per CDR3 protein, called by TCRdb with MiXCR from the multiplex PCR reads. Here the sample spans approximately 10,000 distinct CDR3 sequences, roughly two thirds being singletons. The sequenced material came from brain tumor tissue. The receptors come from a male donor with glioblastoma.

Points on this clonotype: The junction and the germline gene differ at one end; a read error may be behind it. The rearrangement links TRBV29-1 to TRBJ2-1; D gene ambiguous. The CDR3 is made up of 11 amino acids. Germline CDR1 SQVTM, CDR2 ANQGSEA. The CDR3 region is CSVMGYNERFF. CDR3 bases: TGCAGCGTAATGGGATACAATGAGCGGTTCTTC.

As concerns this clonotype: A much larger clone differs from this one at a single base, so this may be a read error. The chain is built from TRBV5-1 and TRBJ2-7; D unresolved. Per the germline V gene, CDR1 is SGHRS and CDR2 is YFSETQ. This CDR3 contains 13 residues. The CDR3 here is CAGSLHETYEQYF. The DNA of the CDR3 is TGCGCCGGCAGCTTGCATGAGACCTACGAGCAGTACTTC.

This clonotype appeared a single time. The rearrangement uses TRBV20-1 and TRBJ2-7; 9 bases align to TRBD2. V gave up 5 bases and J gave up 7 bases; unmatched junction bases: 15. This CDR3 contains 15 residues. The V gene's germline CDR1 is DFQATT and CDR2 SNEGSKA (reference sequence). CDR3 amino acids: CSALGIGGGAKEQYF. In DNA form, the CDR3 reads TGCAGTGCTCTAGGCATTGGCGGGGGGGCCAAAGAGCAGTACTTC.

This clonotype occurred many times. One base away lies a much larger clone, so this may be a sequencing read error. The V gene is TRBV12-3 or TRBV12-4, the J gene TRBJ1-1, with a tentative D call TRBD1 (5 bases). The CDR3 is 14 amino acids. The DNA of the CDR3 is TGTGCCAGCAGTTTAGCGGACACTAACACTAAAGCTTTCTTT. Translated, it gives CASSLADTNTKAFF.

The chain carries TRBV11-2 and TRBJ2-1; D is unresolved. Trimming removed 3 bases from V and 3 bases from J, with 12 bases in between. The CDR3 has 15 amino acids. Germline CDR1 SGHAT, CDR2 FQNNGV. DNA for the CDR3: TGTGCCAGCAGCTTGGCTCGGATCAGCTACAATGAGCAGTTCTTC. Amino acid sequence: CASSLARISYNEQFF.

Of note for this clonotype: One junction end disagrees with the germline gene, perhaps due to a read error. The genes are TRBV11-3 and TRBJ2-7; D gene unclear. CDR1 is SGHNT, CDR2 YENEEA, per germline. The CDR3 length is 13 residues. This CDR3 is CACSLFMGYEQYF. As DNA, the CDR3 is TGTGCCTGCAGCCTATTCATGGGTTACGAGCAATACTTC.

Worth noting for this clonotype: The junction shows a germline mismatch at one end, possibly a read error. The chain combines TRBV29-1 with TRBJ2-1, with 9 bases that match TRBD2. Per the germline V gene, CDR1 is SQVTM and CDR2 is ANQGSEA. CDR3 length: 16 amino acids. The DNA of the CDR3 is TGCAGCGTTGAAGGGATAGCGGGAGAATCCTACAATAAGCAGTTCTTC. Translation gives CSVEGIAGESYNKQFF.

Concerning this clonotype: A much larger clone is a single base away; this may be a read error. The chain combines TRBV29-1 with TRBJ2-1; perhaps TRBD2 as D (6 bases). CDR1 and CDR2 (germline): SQVTM, ANQGSEA. This CDR3 region has 15 residues. The CDR3 DNA reads TGCAGCTCCCTGAGACTAGGGGACTCCTACAAAGAGCAGTTCTTC. Residues: CSSLRLGDSYKEQFF.

In its sample, this clonotype was seen a few times. The rearrangement links TRBV11-2 to TRBJ2-1; D is unclear. Germline CDR1 reads SGHAT; CDR2 reads FQNNGV. This CDR3 spans 13 amino acids. Trimming stripped 0 bases from V and 7 bases from J, with 7 bases between. The CDR3 here is CASSLERENEQFF. The CDR3, as DNA: TGTGCCAGCAGCTTAGAAAGAGAGAATGAGCAGTTCTTC.

As to this clonotype: A read error is likely, as this CDR3 ends without the conserved phenylalanine or tryptophan. The chain is built from TRBV20-1 and TRBJ2-4; 7 positions match TRBD1. Germline CDR1 DFQATT, CDR2 SNEGSKA (reference sequence). This CDR3 is built from 15 residues. J gave up 1 base and V 6 bases, and 9 bases lay outside the gene matches. CDR3 protein: CSAVDREGAKNIQYI. CDR3 coding DNA: TGCAGTGCCGTCGACAGGGAAGGGGCCAAAAACATTCAGTACATC.

On this clonotype itself: Sequence at one end of the junction differs from germline and may be a read error. This sequence joins TRBV11-3 and TRBJ2-7, with unresolved D. Germline assignment: CDR1 SGHNT and CDR2 YENEEA. The CDR3 is 13 residues long. CDR3 sequence reads: CASSPRKGYERYF. CDR3 sequence (DNA): TGTGCCAGCAGCCCTAGGAAGGGCTACGAGCGGTACTTC.

The rearrangement links TRBV11-2 to TRBJ2-7; TRBD2 matches 9 bases. Germline lookup yields CDR1 SGHAT and CDR2 FQNNGV. V shed 4 bases, J shed 6 bases, and the junction held 10 bases outside the gene matches. This CDR3 spans 15 amino acids. The CDR3 loop is CASSSSLAGALEQYF. The CDR3 nucleotides read TGTGCCAGCAGCTCCAGTTTAGCGGGAGCCCTCGAGCAGTACTTC.

This clonotype appeared once. The junction differs from germline at one of its ends, possibly a read error. The chain carries TRBV6-2 or TRBV6-3 and TRBJ2-1, with 9 positions matching TRBD2. The CDR3 has 15 amino acids. Germline V gene data show CDR1 as MNHEY and CDR2 as SVGEGT. CDR3 bases: TGTGCCAGCCGTTACTCCAGTAGCGGGAGAGATGAGCAGTTCTTC. It specifies CASRYSSSGRDEQFF.

Concerning this clonotype: The conserved final phenylalanine or tryptophan is absent from the CDR3, which likely points to a read error. The chain joins TRBV12-3 or TRBV12-4 to TRBJ2-4; D remains unclear. The CDR3 runs to 13 residues. CDR3 amino acids: CASSFGRMDIQYS. The CDR3 DNA follows: TGCGCCAGCAGTTTCGGTCGGATGGACATTCAGTACTCC.

This chain links TRBV12-3 or TRBV12-4 with TRBJ2-5; 8 nucleotides agree with TRBD2. The CDR3 length is 16 residues. The junction had 16 bases not matched to a gene; V was cut back by 8 bases and J by 5 bases. The CDR3 nucleotides are TGTGCCAGCTCGTGGCAGGTTAGCGGGGCGGAGGAGACCCAGTACTTC. This sequence encodes CASSWQVSGAEETQYF.

Regarding this clonotype: One junction end does not reproduce the germline sequence, and a read error may be involved. J is TRBJ2-1 and V is TRBV5-4; 9 bases are shared with TRBD2. The CDR3 totals 16 residues. The germline gives CDR1 SGHNT, CDR2 YYREEE (reference sequence). CDR3 sequence reads: CVSRGISGGAYNEQFF. The DNA for the CDR3 is TGTGTCAGCAGGGGGATTAGCGGGGGAGCCTACAATGAGCAGTTCTTC.

Turning to this clonotype: The junction shows a germline mismatch at one end, possibly a read error. The chain joins TRBV11-3 to TRBJ2-7; TRBD1 agrees at 7 bases. Germline V lookup: CDR1 SGHNT, CDR2 YENEEA. The CDR3 is 13 residues long. CDR3 amino acids: CANSYGTDYARYF. In DNA, the CDR3 is TGTGCCAACAGCTATGGGACAGACTACGCGCGGTACTTC.

Within the sample, this clonotype is medium-sized. This chain uses TRBV6-6 with TRBJ2-7, with TRBD2 identical over 12 bases. The CDR3 totals 15 residues. Looked up from germline, CDR1 is MNHNY and CDR2 is SVGAGI (reference sequence). The V gene end was trimmed by 5 bases and the J gene end by 2 bases; junction bases not matched to a gene: 4. CDR3 DNA: TGTGCCAGCAGTCACCTAGCGGGAGGGGCCTACGAGCAGTACTTC. Encoded protein: CASSHLAGGAYEQYF.

This chain connects TRBV11-2 to TRBJ2-7; a weak D match, TRBD2 (5 bases). Trimming left V 4 bases short and J 6 bases short, with 16 bases between. This CDR3 comprises 14 residues. The germline V gene has CDR1 SGHAT and CDR2 FQNNGV. Here the CDR3 DNA reads TGTGCCAGCAGCTCCTACGGGGTGGCCCCCGAGCAGTACTTC. Amino acids: CASSSYGVAPEQYF.

The chain joins TRBV5-1 to TRBJ2-3, with unresolved D. Trimming pared 4 bases from V and 6 bases from J, leaving 12 bases between. This CDR3 has 13 residues. Germline CDR1 SGHRS, CDR2 YFSETQ. The CDR3 reads CASSPKMGDTQYF. The CDR3 DNA is TGCGCCAGCAGCCCGAAGATGGGGGATACGCAGTATTTT.

As for this clonotype: The CDR3 does not end in the conserved phenylalanine or tryptophan, so this is likely a read error. The DNA is omitted, as the CDR3 cannot be located on it reliably, and the CDR3 follows TCRdb's listing. The chain joins TRBV11-2 to TRBJ2-7; the table assigns TRBD2, which was not confirmed against the DNA. The CDR3 spans 14 amino acids, including both terminal residues. Germline-derived CDR1 and CDR2 are SGHAT and FQNNGV. The CDR3 loop reads CANSAASGDYEQCS.

The chain carries TRBV28 and TRBJ2-7, with D uncertain. Germline V gene data show CDR1 as MDHEN and CDR2 as SYDVKM. The CDR3 is 12 amino acids. Trimming took off 4 bases at V and 2 bases at J, with 6 bases between the two ends. This CDR3 reads CASSSSAYEQYV. CDR3 DNA sequence: TGTGCCAGCAGTTCCTCGGCCTACGAGCAGTACGTC.

About this clonotype itself: The junction and the germline gene differ at one end; a read error may be behind it. The rearrangement joins TRBV20-1 to TRBJ2-1; 14 bases line up with TRBD2. Per the germline V gene, CDR1 is DFQATT and CDR2 is SNEGSKA (reference sequence). This CDR3 has 16 residues. The CDR3 spells CNASRQGLAGVNEQFF. CDR3 bases: TGCAATGCTAGTCGACAGGGACTAGCGGGAGTGAATGAGCAGTTCTTC.

By proportion, this clonotype is medium-sized (0.01 to 0.1%). The V call is TRBV20-1, the J call TRBJ2-2, with D perhaps matching TRBD2 (6 bases). The germline V gene has CDR1 DFQATT and CDR2 SNEGSKA (reference sequence). The V and J ends lost 6 bases and 4 bases respectively, with 15 bases between them. The CDR3 consists of 14 residues. CDR3 loop: CSASRDSITGELFF. The CDR3 nucleotides read TGCAGTGCCAGCAGGGACTCGATCACCGGGGAGCTGTTTTTT.

In regard to this clonotype: One end of the junction does not line up with germline, which may come from a read error. The V call is TRBV20-1, the J call TRBJ2-4; D may be TRBD1 (6 bases). Per germline, CDR1 DFQATT and CDR2 SNEGSKA (reference sequence). The CDR3 has 19 amino acids. CDR3: CGARDPDSGIRNAKNIQYF. The CDR3 nucleotides read TGCGGTGCTAGAGACCCGGACAGTGGGATTCGGAATGCCAAAAACATTCAGTACTTC.

The chain joins TRBV28 to TRBJ2-1; D possibly matches TRBD1 or TRBD2 (5 bases each). CDR3 length: 15 amino acids. Germline CDR1 MDHEN, CDR2 SYDVKM. V shed 6 bases and J shed 7 bases, with 19 bases lying between them. In DNA form, the CDR3 reads TGTGCCAGCAGAAATGCACGGGACCGTCGGAATGAGCAGTTCTTC. Translation: CASRNARDRRNEQFF.

With respect to this clonotype: One base away lies a much larger clone, so this may be a sequencing read error. The gene calls are TRBV11-1 and TRBJ2-3; TRBD2 matches at 12 bases. The CDR3 runs 16 residues. Germline values: CDR1 SGHAT, CDR2 FQDESV (reference sequence). This CDR3 is CASSLGLAGSTYTRYF. CDR3 sequence (DNA): TGTGCCAGCAGCCTAGGACTAGCGGGGAGCACATATACGCGGTATTTT.

Comment on this clonotype: At one end the junction does not follow the germline gene, possibly because of a read error. The chain uses TRBV7-6 and TRBJ2-1, with TRBD1 matching 7 bases. The CDR3 has 16 residues. The germline gives CDR1 SGHVS, CDR2 FNYEAQ. CDR3 DNA: TGTGCCAGCAGCTCGACGACAGGGAGCTCCTACAATGTGCAGTTCTTC. This encodes CASSSTTGSSYNVQFF.